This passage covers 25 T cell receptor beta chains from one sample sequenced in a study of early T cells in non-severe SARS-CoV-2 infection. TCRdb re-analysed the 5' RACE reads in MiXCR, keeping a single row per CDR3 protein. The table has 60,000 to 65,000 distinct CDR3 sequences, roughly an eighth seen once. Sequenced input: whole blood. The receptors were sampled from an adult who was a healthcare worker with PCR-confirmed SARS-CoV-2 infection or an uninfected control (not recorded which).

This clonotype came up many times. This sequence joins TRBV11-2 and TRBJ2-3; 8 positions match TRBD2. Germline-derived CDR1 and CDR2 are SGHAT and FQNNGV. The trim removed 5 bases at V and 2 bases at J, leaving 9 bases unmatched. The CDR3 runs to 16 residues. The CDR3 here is CASSRQVLAATDTQYF. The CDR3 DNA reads TGTGCCAGCAGCCGCCAAGTACTAGCGGCCACAGATACGCAGTATTTT. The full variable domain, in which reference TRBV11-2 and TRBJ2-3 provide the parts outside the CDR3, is EAGVAQSPRYKIIEKRQSVAFWCNPISGHATLYWYQQILGQGPKLLIQFQNNGVVDDSQLPKDRFSAERLKGVDSTLKIQPAKLEDSAVYLCASSRQVLAATDTQYFGPGTRLTVL.

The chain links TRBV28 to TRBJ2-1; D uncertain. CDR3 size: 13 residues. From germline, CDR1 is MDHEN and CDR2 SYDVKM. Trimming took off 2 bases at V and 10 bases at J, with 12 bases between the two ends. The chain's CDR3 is CASSLGWAQEQFF. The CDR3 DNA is TGTGCCAGCAGTTTAGGGTGGGCCCAAGAGCAGTTCTTC.

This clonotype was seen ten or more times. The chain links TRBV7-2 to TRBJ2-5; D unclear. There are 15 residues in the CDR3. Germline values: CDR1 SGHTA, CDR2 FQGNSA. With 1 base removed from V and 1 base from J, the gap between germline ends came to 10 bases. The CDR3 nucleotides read TGTGCCAGCAGCTTAGACCCTAGTTCCCAAGAGACCCAGTACTTC. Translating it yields CASSLDPSSQETQYF.

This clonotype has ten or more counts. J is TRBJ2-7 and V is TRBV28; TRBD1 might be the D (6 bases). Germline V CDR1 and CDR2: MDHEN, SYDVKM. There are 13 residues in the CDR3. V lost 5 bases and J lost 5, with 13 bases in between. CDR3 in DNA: TGTGCCAGCAGTCGGACAGTGAACCACGAGCAGTACTTC. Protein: CASSRTVNHEQYF.

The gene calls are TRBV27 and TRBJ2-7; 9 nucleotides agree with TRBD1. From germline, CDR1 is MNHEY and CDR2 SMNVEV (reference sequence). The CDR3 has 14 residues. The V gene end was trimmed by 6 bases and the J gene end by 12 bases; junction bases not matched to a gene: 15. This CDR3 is CASRDTGGFWSWYF. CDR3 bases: TGTGCCAGCAGAGATACAGGGGGCTTTTGGAGTTGGTACTTC.

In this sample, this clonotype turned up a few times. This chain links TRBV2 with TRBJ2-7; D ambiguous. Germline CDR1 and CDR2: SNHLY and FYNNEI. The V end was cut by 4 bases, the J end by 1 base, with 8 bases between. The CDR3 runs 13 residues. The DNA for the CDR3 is TGTGCCAGCAGTGTCGAACAGTCCTACGAGCAGTACTTC. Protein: CASSVEQSYEQYF. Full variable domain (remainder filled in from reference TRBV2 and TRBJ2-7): EPEVTQTPSHQVTQMGQEVILRCVPISNHLYFYWYRQILGQKVEFLVSFYNNEISEKSEIFDDQFSVERPDGSNFTLKIRSTKLEDSAMYFCASSVEQSYEQYFGPGTRLTVT.

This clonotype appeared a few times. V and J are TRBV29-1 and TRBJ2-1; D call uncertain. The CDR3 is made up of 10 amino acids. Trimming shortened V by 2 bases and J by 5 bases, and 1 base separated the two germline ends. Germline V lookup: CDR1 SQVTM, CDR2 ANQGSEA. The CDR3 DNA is TGCAGCGTTGAACACAATGAGCAGTTCTTC. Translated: CSVEHNEQFF.

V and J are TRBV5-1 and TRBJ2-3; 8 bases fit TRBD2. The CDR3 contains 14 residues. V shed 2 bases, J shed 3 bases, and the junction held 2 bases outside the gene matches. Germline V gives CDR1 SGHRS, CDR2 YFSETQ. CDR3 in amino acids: CASSFGTSTDTQYF. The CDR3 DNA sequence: TGCGCCAGCAGCTTCGGGACTAGTACAGATACGCAGTATTTT.

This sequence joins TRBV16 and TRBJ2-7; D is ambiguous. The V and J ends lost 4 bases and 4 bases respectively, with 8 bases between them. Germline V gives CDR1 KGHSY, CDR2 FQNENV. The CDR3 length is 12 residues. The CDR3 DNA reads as TGTGCCAGCAGCCCCACAGCTTACGAGCAGTACTTC. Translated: CASSPTAYEQYF.

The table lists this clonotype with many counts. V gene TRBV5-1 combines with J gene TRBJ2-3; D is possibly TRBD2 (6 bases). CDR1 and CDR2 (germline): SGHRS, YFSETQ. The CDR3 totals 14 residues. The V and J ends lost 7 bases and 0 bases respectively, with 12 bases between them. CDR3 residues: CASRLAGSTDTQYF. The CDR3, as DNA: TGCGCCAGCCGATTGGCGGGAAGCACAGATACGCAGTATTTT.

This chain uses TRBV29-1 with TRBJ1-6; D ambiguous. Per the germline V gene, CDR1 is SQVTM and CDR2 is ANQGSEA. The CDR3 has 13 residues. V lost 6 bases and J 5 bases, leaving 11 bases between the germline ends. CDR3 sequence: CSVRTQDNSPLHF. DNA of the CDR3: TGCAGCGTCCGAACCCAGGATAATTCACCCCTCCACTTT.

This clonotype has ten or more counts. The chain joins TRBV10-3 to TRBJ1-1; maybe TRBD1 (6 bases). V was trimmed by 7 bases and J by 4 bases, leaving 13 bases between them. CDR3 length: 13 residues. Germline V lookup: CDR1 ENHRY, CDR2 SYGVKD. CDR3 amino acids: CAITKGGGTEAFF. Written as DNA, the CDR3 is TGTGCCATCACCAAAGGGGGGGGCACTGAAGCTTTCTTT.

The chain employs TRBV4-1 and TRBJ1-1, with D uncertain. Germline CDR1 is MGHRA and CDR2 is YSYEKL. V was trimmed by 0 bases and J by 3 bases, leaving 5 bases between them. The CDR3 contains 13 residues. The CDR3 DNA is TGCGCCAGCAGCCAAGATTTATACACTGAAGCTTTCTTT. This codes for CASSQDLYTEAFF.

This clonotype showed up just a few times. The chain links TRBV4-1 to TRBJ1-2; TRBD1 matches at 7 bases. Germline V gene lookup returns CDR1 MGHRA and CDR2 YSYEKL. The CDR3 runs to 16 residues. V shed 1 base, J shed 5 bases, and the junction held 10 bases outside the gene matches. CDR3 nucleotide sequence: TGCGCCAGCAGCCAAGCATGGGGAGGGGGCAAGTATGGCTACACCTTC. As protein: CASSQAWGGGKYGYTF.

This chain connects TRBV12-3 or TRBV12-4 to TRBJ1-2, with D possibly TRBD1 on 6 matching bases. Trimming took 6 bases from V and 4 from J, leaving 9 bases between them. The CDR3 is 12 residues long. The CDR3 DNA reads TGTGCCAGCAGGGGACAAGCCTATGGCTACACCTTC. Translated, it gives CASRGQAYGYTF.

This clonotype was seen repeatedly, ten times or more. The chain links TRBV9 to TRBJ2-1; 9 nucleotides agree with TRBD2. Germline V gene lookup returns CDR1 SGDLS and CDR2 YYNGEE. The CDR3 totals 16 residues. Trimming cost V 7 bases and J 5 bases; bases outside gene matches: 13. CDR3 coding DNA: TGTGCCAGCGCGAGAGAAGCGGGAGGAGGTGACAATGAGCAGTTCTTC. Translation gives CASAREAGGGDNEQFF.

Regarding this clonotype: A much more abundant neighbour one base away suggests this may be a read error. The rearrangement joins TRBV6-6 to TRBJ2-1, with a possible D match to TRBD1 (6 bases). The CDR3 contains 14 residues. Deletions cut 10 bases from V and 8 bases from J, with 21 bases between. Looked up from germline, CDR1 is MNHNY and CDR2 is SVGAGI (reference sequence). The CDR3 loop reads CANTRDNPGDEQFF. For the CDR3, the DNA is TGTGCCAACACCAGGGACAACCCCGGGGATGAGCAGTTCTTC.

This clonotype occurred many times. CDR3 sequence: CASSLGTSVYNEQFF. The CDR3 DNA follows: TGTGCCAGCAGTTTAGGGACTTCGGTTTACAATGAGCAGTTCTTC. The gene calls are TRBV2 and TRBJ2-1; possibly TRBD2 for D (6 bases). Germline V gives CDR1 SNHLY, CDR2 FYNNEI. The length of the CDR3 is 15 residues. Deletions cut 5 bases from V and 4 bases from J, with 15 bases between.

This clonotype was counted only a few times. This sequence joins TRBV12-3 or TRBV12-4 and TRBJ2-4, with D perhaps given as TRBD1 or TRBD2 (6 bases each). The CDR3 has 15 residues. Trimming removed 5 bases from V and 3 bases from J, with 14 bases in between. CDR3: CASSPPGAVKNIQYF. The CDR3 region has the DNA TGTGCCAGCAGTCCCCCGGGGGCAGTCAAAAACATTCAGTACTTC.

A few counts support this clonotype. CDR3 region: CASSEGQGHQPQHF. CDR3 bases: TGTGCCAGCAGTGAGGGGCAGGGTCATCAGCCCCAGCATTTT. The chain couples TRBV2 to TRBJ1-5; the D gene is possibly TRBD1 (5 bases). Germline V lookup: CDR1 SNHLY, CDR2 FYNNEI. This CDR3 has 14 amino acids. V shed 3 bases and J shed 5 bases, with 11 bases lying between them.

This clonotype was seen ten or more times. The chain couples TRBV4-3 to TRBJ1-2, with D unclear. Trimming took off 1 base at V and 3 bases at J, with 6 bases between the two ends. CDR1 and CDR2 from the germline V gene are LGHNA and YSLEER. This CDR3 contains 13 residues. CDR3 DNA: TGCGCCAGCAGCCAAGGGCAGGACTATGGCTACACCTTC. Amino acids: CASSQGQDYGYTF.

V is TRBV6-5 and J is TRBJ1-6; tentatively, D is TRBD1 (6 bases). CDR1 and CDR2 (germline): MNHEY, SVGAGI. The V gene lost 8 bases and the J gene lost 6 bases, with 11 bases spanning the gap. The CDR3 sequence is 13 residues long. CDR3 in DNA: TGTGCCAGCCAGGGGAACTTTAATTCACCCCTCCACTTT. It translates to CASQGNFNSPLHF.

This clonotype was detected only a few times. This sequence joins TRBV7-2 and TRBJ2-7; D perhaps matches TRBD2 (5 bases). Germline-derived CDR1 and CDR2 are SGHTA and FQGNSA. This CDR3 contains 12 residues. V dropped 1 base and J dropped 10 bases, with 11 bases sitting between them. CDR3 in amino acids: CASSLDLGSQYF. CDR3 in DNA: TGTGCCAGCAGCTTAGATCTGGGGAGCCAGTACTTC.

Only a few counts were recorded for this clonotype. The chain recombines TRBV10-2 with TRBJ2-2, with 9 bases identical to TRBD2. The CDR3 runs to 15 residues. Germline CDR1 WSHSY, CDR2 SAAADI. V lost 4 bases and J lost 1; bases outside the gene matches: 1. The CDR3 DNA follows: TGCGCCAGCAGTGCGACTAGCGGGAACACCGGGGAGCTGTTTTTT. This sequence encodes CASSATSGNTGELFF.

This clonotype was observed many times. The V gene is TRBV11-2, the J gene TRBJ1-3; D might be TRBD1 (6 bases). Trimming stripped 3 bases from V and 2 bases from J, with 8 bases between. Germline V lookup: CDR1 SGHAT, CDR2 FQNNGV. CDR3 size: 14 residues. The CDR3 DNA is TGTGCCAGCAGCTTTACAGGGACTGGAAACACCATATATTTT. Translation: CASSFTGTGNTIYF.